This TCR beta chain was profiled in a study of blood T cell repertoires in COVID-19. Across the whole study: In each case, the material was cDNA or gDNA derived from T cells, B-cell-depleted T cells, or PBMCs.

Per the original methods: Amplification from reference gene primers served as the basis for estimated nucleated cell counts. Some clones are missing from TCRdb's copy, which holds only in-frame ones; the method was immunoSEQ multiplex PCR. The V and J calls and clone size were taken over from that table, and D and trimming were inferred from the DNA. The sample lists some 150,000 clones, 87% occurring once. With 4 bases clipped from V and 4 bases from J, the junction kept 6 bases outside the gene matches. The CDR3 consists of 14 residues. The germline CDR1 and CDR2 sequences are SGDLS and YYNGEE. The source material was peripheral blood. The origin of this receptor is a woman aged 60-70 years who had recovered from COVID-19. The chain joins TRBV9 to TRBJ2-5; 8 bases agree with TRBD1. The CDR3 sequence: CASSISGTGETQYF. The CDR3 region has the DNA TGTGCCAGCAGCATTTCCGGGACAGGAGAGACCCAGTACTTC.